A few counts support the clone carrying this T cell receptor beta chain. Its antigen is unidentified. This specimen belongs to a study of blood T cells in healthy people across ages. Whole-study findings and limits: Per million T cells, TCR beta diversity dropped about linearly as age rose. Diversity was higher, and naive CD4+ cells more numerous, in long-lived donors than in aged donors.

The CDR3 extends over 14 amino acids. Trimming stripped 6 bases from V and 0 bases from J, with 13 bases between. Germline values: CDR1 SQVTM, CDR2 ANQGSEA. Drawing of peripheral blood yielded ten milliliters from each donor. Isolation yielded PBMCs, at least 6 million per sample, in every case. With a J-beta primer mix and a sample-barcoded 5' primer, a second PCR ran 7 to 11 cycles. TCRdb independently ran MiXCR on the 5' RACE reads; one entry per CDR3 protein. The data contain about 580,000 distinct CDR3 sequences, more than 45% of them singletons. The J gene is TRBJ2-3, the V gene TRBV29-1; the D call may be TRBD1 or TRBD2 (5 bases each). Sequencing input: blood. The receptor was isolated from a man older than 75 in good health. This CDR3 is CSVNRRISTDTQYF. CDR3 DNA: TGCAGCGTGAACAGGAGGATTAGCACAGATACGCAGTATTTT.